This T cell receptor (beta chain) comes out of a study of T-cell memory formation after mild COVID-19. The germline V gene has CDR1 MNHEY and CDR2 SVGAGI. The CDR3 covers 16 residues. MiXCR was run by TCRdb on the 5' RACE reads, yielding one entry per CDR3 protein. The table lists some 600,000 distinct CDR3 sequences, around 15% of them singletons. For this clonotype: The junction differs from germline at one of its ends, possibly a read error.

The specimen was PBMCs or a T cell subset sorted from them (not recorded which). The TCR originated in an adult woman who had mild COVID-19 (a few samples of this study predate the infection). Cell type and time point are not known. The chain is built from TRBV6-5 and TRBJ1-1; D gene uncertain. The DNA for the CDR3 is TGTGCCATCAGTTACACCCGACGGCCTGAGAACACTGAAGCTTTCTTT. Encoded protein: CAISYTRRPENTEAFF.